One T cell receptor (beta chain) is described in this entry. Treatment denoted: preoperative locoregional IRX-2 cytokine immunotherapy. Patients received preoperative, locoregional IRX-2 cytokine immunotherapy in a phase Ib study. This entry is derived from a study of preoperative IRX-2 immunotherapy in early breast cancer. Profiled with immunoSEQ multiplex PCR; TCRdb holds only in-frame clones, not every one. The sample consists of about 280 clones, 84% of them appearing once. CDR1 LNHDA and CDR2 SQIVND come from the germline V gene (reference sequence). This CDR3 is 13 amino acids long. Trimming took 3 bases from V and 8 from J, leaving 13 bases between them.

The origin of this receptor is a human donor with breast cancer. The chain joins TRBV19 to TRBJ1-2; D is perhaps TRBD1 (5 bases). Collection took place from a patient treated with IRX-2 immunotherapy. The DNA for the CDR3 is TGTGCCAGTAGTATTCTCGCAGGGTTCGGCTACACCTTC. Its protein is CASSILAGFGYTF. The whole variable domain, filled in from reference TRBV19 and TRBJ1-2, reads DGGITQSPKYLFRKEGQNVTLSCEQNLNHDAMYWYRQDPGQGLRLIYYSQIVNDFQKGDIAEGYSVSREKKESFPLTVTSAQKNPTAFYLCASSILAGFGYTFGSGTRLTVV.